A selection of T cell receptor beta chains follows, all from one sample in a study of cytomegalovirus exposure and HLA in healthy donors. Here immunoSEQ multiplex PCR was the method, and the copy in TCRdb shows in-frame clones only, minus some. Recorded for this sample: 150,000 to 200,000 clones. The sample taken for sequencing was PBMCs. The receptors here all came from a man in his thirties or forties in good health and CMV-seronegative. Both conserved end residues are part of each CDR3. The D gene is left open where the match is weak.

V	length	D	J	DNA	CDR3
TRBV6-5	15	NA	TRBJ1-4	TGTGCCAGCAGGGATCAAGGGGGGGATAATGAAAAACTGTTTTTT	CASRDQGGDNEKLFF
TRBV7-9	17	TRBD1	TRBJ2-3	TGTGCCAGCAGCTTAGCTGCGGACAGGGGAAGCACAGATACGCAGTATTTT	CASSLAADRGSTDTQYF
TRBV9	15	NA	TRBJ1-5	TGTGCCAGCAGCGGGGCAGGTTATAGCAATCAGCCCCAGCATTTT	CASSGAGYSNQPQHF
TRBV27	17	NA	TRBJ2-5	TGTGCCAGCAGTTTAATGGGCAGGGGTAACCCACGGGAGACCCAGTACTTC	CASSLMGRGNPRETQYF
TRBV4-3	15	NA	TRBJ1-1	TGCGCCAGCAGCCAAGATTCAGGGGCTGGCACTGAAGCTTTCTTT	CASSQDSGAGTEAFF
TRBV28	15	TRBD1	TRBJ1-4	TGTGCCAGCAGTTCAAACAGGGGGACGAATGAAAAACTGTTTTTT	CASSSNRGTNEKLFF
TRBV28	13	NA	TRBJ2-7	TGTGCCAGCAGTTTCCCCTCCTCCTACGAGCAGTACTTC	CASSFPSSYEQYF
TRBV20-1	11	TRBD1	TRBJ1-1	TGCAGTGCTAGAGGGGACAGGGAAGCTTTCTTT	CSARGDREAFF
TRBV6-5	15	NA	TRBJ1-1	TGTGCCAGCAGTTCCAGACAGGCCCGGAACACTGAAGCTTTCTTT	CASSSRQARNTEAFF
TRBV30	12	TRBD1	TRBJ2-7	TGTGCCTGGGGGGACAGCAAATACGAGCAGTACTTC	CAWGDSKYEQYF
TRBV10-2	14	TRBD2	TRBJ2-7	TGCGCCAGCAGGGAGACTAGCTTATCCTACGAGCAGTACTTC	CASRETSLSYEQYF
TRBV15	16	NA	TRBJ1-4	TGTGCCACCAGCAGAGATCGAGTAGCAACTAATGAAAAACTGTTTTTT	CATSRDRVATNEKLFF
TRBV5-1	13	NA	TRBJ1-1	TGCGCCAGCAGCTTCGGGGGGCGCGCTGAAGCTTTCTTT	CASSFGGRAEAFF
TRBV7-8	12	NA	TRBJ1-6	TGTGCCAGCAGCTTAGCGCCGGTACCCCTCCACTTT	CASSLAPVPLHF
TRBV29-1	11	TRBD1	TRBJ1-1	TGCAGCGACGGACAGGGGACTGAAGCTTTCTTT	CSDGQGTEAFF
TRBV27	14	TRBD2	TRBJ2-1	TGTGCCAGCAGACCATCGCGGGAGTCTGGTGAGCAGTTCTTC	CASRPSRESGEQFF
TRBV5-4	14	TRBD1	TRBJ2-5	TGTGCCAGCACCTTGACAGGGTCTATAGAGACCCAGTACTTC	CASTLTGSIETQYF
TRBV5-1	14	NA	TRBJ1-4	TGCGCCAGCAGCTTGCCGGGGTTGGGGGAAAAACTGTTTTTT	CASSLPGLGEKLFF
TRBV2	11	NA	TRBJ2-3	TGTGCCATAACTAGCACAGATACGCAGTATTTT	CAITSTDTQYF
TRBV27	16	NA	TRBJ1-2	TGTGCCAGCAGTTTATACCCCCCAGAGGTTAGCGGAGGCTACACCTTC	CASSLYPPEVSGGYTF
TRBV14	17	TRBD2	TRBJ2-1	TGTGCCAGCAGGGGAGCGGGAAATGTCGGCTCCTACAATGAGCAGTTCTTC	CASRGAGNVGSYNEQFF
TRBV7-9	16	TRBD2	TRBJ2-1	TGTGCCAGCAGCGGTACTAGCGACGAATCCTACAATGAGCAGTTCTTC	CASSGTSDESYNEQFF
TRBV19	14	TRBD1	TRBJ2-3	TGTGCCAGTAAAAGACAGGGGATAGCAGATACGCAGTATTTT	CASKRQGIADTQYF
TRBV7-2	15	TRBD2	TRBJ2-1	TGTGCCAGCAGCCCTAGCGGGGGCTCCTACAATGAGCAGTTCTTC	CASSPSGGSYNEQFF
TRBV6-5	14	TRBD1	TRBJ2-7	TGTGCCAGCATCGGTACAGGGGGTTCCTACGAGCAGTACTTC	CASIGTGGSYEQYF
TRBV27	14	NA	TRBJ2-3	TGTGCCAGCAGTCGGAGGAGCGGGACAGATACGCAGTATTTT	CASSRRSGTDTQYF
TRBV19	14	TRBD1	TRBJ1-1	TGTGCCAGTAAGGGGGCGGGTTTGAACACTGAAGCTTTCTTT	CASKGAGLNTEAFF
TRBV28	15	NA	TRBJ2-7	TGTGCCAGCAGTAACGCGGGGGCTGGTGAGTACGAGCAGTACTTC	CASSNAGAGEYEQYF
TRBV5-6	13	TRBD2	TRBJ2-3	TGTGCCAGCAGCTTGACTAGCGCAGATACGCAGTATTTT	CASSLTSADTQYF
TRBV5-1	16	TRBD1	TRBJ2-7	TGCGCCAGCAGCATCGAGGGGACAGCTACTTCCTACGAGCAGTACTTC	CASSIEGTATSYEQYF
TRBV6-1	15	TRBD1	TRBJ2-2	TGTGCCACCAGTGGGGACAGGGGACTTACCGGGGAGCTGTTTTTT	CATSGDRGLTGELFF
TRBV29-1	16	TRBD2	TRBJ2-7	TGCAGCGTTGAGTTGGCTAGCGGGAGGTACTCCTACGAGCAGTACTTC	CSVELASGRYSYEQYF
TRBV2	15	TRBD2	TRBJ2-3	TGTGCCAGCAGTCTTGGACTAGCGGGAGCATATACGCAGTATTTT	CASSLGLAGAYTQYF
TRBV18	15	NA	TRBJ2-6	TGTGCCAGCTCGCGATTAGAGTCTGGGGCCAACGTCCTGACTTTC	CASSRLESGANVLTF
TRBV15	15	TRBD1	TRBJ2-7	TGTGCCACCAGCAAGGGACAGGAAGGGCTATACGAGCAGTACTTC	CATSKGQEGLYEQYF
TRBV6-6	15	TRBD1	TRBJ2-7	TGTGCCAGCACTTATGCCGGGACAGGGTCCGAGGGGCAGTACTTC	CASTYAGTGSEGQYF
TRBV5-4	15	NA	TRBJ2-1	TGTGCCAGCAGCTTGGGGGCCGTCTCCTACAATGAGCAGTTCTTC	CASSLGAVSYNEQFF
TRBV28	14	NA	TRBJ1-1	TGTGCCAGCAGTATATATAGAGGGAACACTGAAGCTTTCTTT	CASSIYRGNTEAFF
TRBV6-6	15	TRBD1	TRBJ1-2	TGTGCCAGCAGTTACGAGTACAGGGGGATCTATGGCTACACCTTC	CASSYEYRGIYGYTF
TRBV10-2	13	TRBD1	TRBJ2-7	TGCGCCAGCGGGACAGGGGCGGCCTACGAGCAGTACTTC	CASGTGAAYEQYF
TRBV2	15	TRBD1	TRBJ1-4	TGTGCCAGCAGTGACCCTGGGACAGGGGGGCGAAAACTGTTTTTT	CASSDPGTGGRKLFF
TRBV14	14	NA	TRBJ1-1	TGTGCCAGCAGCCAAGGGACAAGGAACACTGAAGCTTTCTTT	CASSQGTRNTEAFF
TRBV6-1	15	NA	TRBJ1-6	TGTGCCAGCAGTGAACTGGGGGGGCATAATTCACCCCTCCACTTT	CASSELGGHNSPLHF
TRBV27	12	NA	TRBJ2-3	TGTGCCAGCAGCTCCGGCACAGATACGCAGTATTTT	CASSSGTDTQYF
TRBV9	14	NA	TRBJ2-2	TGTGCCAGCAGCGTAGTCGGGGACACCGGGGAGCTGTTTTTT	CASSVVGDTGELFF
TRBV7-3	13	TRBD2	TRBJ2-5	TGTGCCAGCAGCTTCGGCGGGGGAGAGACCCAGTACTTC	CASSFGGGETQYF
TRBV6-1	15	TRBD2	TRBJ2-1	TGTGCCAGCGGGGAAAGCGGGAGCGGCTACAATGAGCAGTTCTTC	CASGESGSGYNEQFF
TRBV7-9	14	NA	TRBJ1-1	TGTGCCAGCAGCTTTACAGGCCCGAACACTGAAGCTTTCTTT	CASSFTGPNTEAFF
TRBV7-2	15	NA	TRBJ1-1	TGTGCCAGCAGCTTTATCCTTACAGGGTACACTGAAGCTTTCTTT	CASSFILTGYTEAFF
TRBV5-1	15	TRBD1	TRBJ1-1	TGCGCCAGCAGCTTGGAAACGTCGGGACAGCCTGAAGCTTTCTTT	CASSLETSGQPEAFF
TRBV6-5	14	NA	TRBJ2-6	TGTGCCAGCAGTACAGGGCCAGGGGCCAACGTCCTGACTTTC	CASSTGPGANVLTF
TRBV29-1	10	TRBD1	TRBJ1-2	TGCAGCGTAACAGGGGGTGGCTACACCTTC	CSVTGGGYTF
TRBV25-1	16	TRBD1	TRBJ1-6	TGTGCCAGCAGTGTCGCACAGGGGACCACTAATTCACCCCTCCACTTT	CASSVAQGTTNSPLHF
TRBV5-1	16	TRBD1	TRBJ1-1	TGCGCCAGCACCAAGGGGGGGCAGGGGGCAGACACTGAAGCTTTCTTT	CASTKGGQGADTEAFF
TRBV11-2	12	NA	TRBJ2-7	TGTGCCAGCAGCCCCGGACACTACGAGCAGTACTTC	CASSPGHYEQYF
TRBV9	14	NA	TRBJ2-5	TGTGCCAGCAGCGTCGAGACTAGCCAAGAGACCCAGTACTTC	CASSVETSQETQYF
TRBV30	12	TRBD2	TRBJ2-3	TGTGCCTGGGCGGGGGGCACAGATACGCAGTATTTT	CAWAGGTDTQYF
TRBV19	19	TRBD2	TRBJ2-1	TGTGCCAGTACTAGCGGGAGGACATCGGGACGCCTCTCCTACAATGAGCAGTTCTTC	CASTSGRTSGRLSYNEQFF
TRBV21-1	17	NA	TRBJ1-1	NA	CASSKVGQGAHWGEAFF
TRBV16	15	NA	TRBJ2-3	TGTGCCAGCAGCCAGCGGGGTTCTAGCACAGATACGCAGTATTTT	CASSQRGSSTDTQYF